The 6 T cell receptor beta chains in this list originate from one sample, sequenced in a study of control samples from healthy donors and cancer patients. Assay: immunoSEQ multiplex PCR; the TCRdb copy retains only in-frame clones and omits some. The table has some 13,000 clones, approximately 93% seen once. The sample taken for sequencing was PBMCs. All receptors come from a man in his 70s with head and neck cancer.

The chain carries TRBV2 and TRBJ2-1, with 8 nucleotides matching TRBD2. The CDR3 extends over 14 amino acids. J was trimmed by 6 bases and V by 8 bases; bases with no gene match: 9. Germline CDR1 and CDR2: SNHLY and FYNNEI. CDR3: CASPSGRWGNEQFF. CDR3 bases: TGTGCCAGCCCGAGCGGGAGATGGGGCAATGAGCAGTTCTTC.

The chain links TRBV5-6 to TRBJ2-2; D not certain. V dropped 0 bases and J dropped 6 bases, with 9 bases sitting between them. The CDR3 runs to 14 residues. Germline lookup yields CDR1 SGHDT and CDR2 YYEEEE. CDR3: CASSLGLLAGELFF. The DNA for the CDR3 is TGTGCCAGCAGCTTGGGGTTATTGGCCGGGGAGCTGTTTTTT. Combining the CDR3 with reference TRBV5-6 and TRBJ2-2 gives the whole variable domain DAGVTQSPTHLIKTRGQQVTLRCSPKSGHDTVSWYQQALGQGPQFIFQYYEEEERQRGNFPDRFSGHQFPNYSSELNVNALLLGDSALYLCASSLGLLAGELFFGEGSRLTVL.

V usage is TRBV5-1 and J usage is TRBJ1-5; D gene unclear. Germline V CDR1 and CDR2: SGHRS, YFSETQ. The CDR3 runs 13 residues. Trimming pared 7 bases from V and 3 bases from J, leaving 11 bases between. CDR3 bases: TGCGCCAGCCCCCCCCTGGTCAATCAGCCCCAGCATTTT. This codes for CASPPLVNQPQHF.

CDR3 amino acids: CASSLDSAVGEQFF. Here the CDR3 DNA reads TGTGCCAGCAGCTTAGATTCCGCGGTCGGTGAGCAGTTCTTC. The chain joins TRBV7-2 to TRBJ2-1; D not resolved. The germline V and J ends were trimmed by 1 base and 9 bases, with 13 bases remaining between them. Per the germline V gene, CDR1 is SGHTA and CDR2 is FQGNSA. This CDR3 has 14 amino acids.

V usage is TRBV5-4 and J usage is TRBJ2-7; tentative D call: TRBD2 (6 bases). V shed 0 bases and J shed 4 bases, with 17 bases lying between them. Germline V lookup: CDR1 SGHNT, CDR2 YYREEE (reference sequence). CDR3 size: 16 residues. CDR3 loop: CASSLAVTSLSYEQYF. In nucleotides, the CDR3 is TGTGCCAGCAGCTTGGCCGTCACTAGCCTTTCGTACGAGCAGTACTTC.

V gene TRBV7-3 combines with J gene TRBJ2-1; 8 bases align to TRBD2. V was pared by 5 bases and J by 3 bases, with 6 bases of the junction left unmatched. Germline lookup yields CDR1 SGHTA and CDR2 FQGTGA. The CDR3 totals 15 residues. The CDR3: CASSPPGGGYNEQFF. The CDR3 bases are TGTGCCAGCAGCCCACCCGGGGGGGGCTACAATGAGCAGTTCTTC.